A single sample is the source of the 28 T cell receptor beta chains below, sequenced in a study of early stage breast cancer tumors. Using immunoSEQ multiplex PCR, the repertoire was profiled, and TCRdb retains in-frame clones only, with some absent. The sample shows tens of thousands of clones, around 80% of them seen only once. Sequenced input: blood. These receptor sequences come from a person under 45 with breast cancer.

The rearrangement joins TRBV7-2 to TRBJ2-7, with D perhaps TRBD2 (6 bases). CDR3 length: 15 residues. The germline V gene encodes CDR1 SGHTA and CDR2 FQGNSA. V lost 3 bases and J lost 0, with 12 bases in between. The CDR3 coding sequence is TGTGCCAGCAGCTTTAATAGCGGAAGCTCCTACGAGCAGTACTTC. This encodes CASSFNSGSSYEQYF.

The V call is TRBV5-4, the J call TRBJ2-2, with 8 positions matching TRBD1. Germline V lookup: CDR1 SGHNT, CDR2 YYREEE (reference sequence). The CDR3 totals 16 residues. Losses at the gene ends were 4 bases for V and 2 bases for J; bases not matched to a gene: 7. CDR3 bases: TGTGCCAGCAGCGACCCCGGGACAGGCAACACCGGGGAGCTGTTTTTT. The encoded protein is CASSDPGTGNTGELFF. Full variable domain (missing parts from reference TRBV5-4 and TRBJ2-2): ETGVTQSPTHLIKTRGQQVTLRCSSQSGHNTVSWYQQALGQGPQFIFQYYREEENGRGNFPPRFSGLQFPNYSSELNVNALELDDSALYLCASSDPGTGNTGELFFGEGSRLTVL.

CDR3 DNA: TGTGCCAGCAGCCAAGCGGGCGGGGGGGGTCGCTCCTATGGCTACACCTTC. The encoded protein is CASSQAGGGGRSYGYTF. V gene TRBV7-8 combines with J gene TRBJ1-2; a possible D gene is TRBD1 (5 bases). The CDR3 length is 17 residues. V was trimmed by 5 bases and J by 4 bases, leaving 23 bases between them. Germline values: CDR1 SGHVS, CDR2 FQNEAQ.

The chain couples TRBV5-8 to TRBJ2-2; tentative D call: TRBD1 (6 bases). With 4 bases removed from V and 0 bases from J, the gap between germline ends came to 10 bases. Germline CDR1 reads SGHTS; CDR2 reads YDEGEE. The length of the CDR3 is 15 residues. CDR3 residues: CASSPGHPNTGELFF. The CDR3 DNA sequence: TGTGCCAGCAGCCCGGGACACCCGAACACCGGGGAGCTGTTTTTT.

The V gene is TRBV19, the J gene TRBJ1-1; D uncertain. Trimming removed 5 bases from V and 6 bases from J, with 10 bases in between. The CDR3 loop spans 12 amino acids. CDR1 LNHDA and CDR2 SQIVND come from the germline V gene (reference sequence). In DNA, the CDR3 is TGTGCCAGTAGTTTCCCCGGCGCTGAAGCTTTCTTT. It specifies CASSFPGAEAFF. Full variable domain (missing parts from reference TRBV19 and TRBJ1-1): DGGITQSPKYLFRKEGQNVTLSCEQNLNHDAMYWYRQDPGQGLRLIYYSQIVNDFQKGDIAEGYSVSREKKESFPLTVTSAQKNPTAFYLCASSFPGAEAFFGQGTRLTVV.

This chain links TRBV2 with TRBJ1-1, with 8 bases fitting TRBD1. This CDR3 has 16 amino acids. CDR1 is SNHLY, CDR2 FYNNEI, per germline. With 8 bases clipped from V and 1 base from J, the junction kept 12 bases outside the gene matches. CDR3 loop: CASQMGRGQANTEAFF. The DNA of the CDR3 is TGTGCCAGCCAAATGGGTAGGGGACAGGCGAACACTGAAGCTTTCTTT. The full variable domain, completed using reference TRBV2 and TRBJ1-1, is EPEVTQTPSHQVTQMGQEVILRCVPISNHLYFYWYRQILGQKVEFLVSFYNNEISEKSEIFDDQFSVERPDGSNFTLKIRSTKLEDSAMYFCASQMGRGQANTEAFFGQGTRLTVV.

The V and J genes are TRBV7-2 and TRBJ1-4; the D gene is possibly TRBD1 (5 bases). This CDR3 is 19 amino acids long. From germline, CDR1 is SGHTA and CDR2 FQGNSA. V lost 4 bases and J 8 bases, leaving 29 bases between the germline ends. The CDR3 loop reads CASSYLRPGGGIGNEKLFF. CDR3 nucleotide sequence: TGTGCCAGCAGCTACCTTAGGCCAGGCGGGGGGATCGGCAACGAAAAACTGTTTTTT.

The J gene is TRBJ1-1, the V gene TRBV27; D gene uncertain. The CDR3 runs 13 residues. V was cut by 3 bases and J by 5 bases, with 10 bases left in between. CDR1 is MNHEY, CDR2 SMNVEV, per germline (reference sequence). In nucleotides, the CDR3 is TGTGCCAGCAGTTTGGGTATTTCAACTGAAGCTTTCTTT. This encodes CASSLGISTEAFF.

This chain links TRBV25-1 with TRBJ2-7; D possibly corresponds to TRBD1 (5 bases). Trimming took 3 bases from V and 2 from J, leaving 8 bases between them. The CDR3 has 13 amino acids. Germline CDR1 reads MGHDK; CDR2 reads SYGVNS. The CDR3, as DNA: TGTGCCAGCAGTGACAGGGCGACCTACGAGCAGTACTTC. Translating gives CASSDRATYEQYF.

The chain combines TRBV11-2 with TRBJ2-2; tentatively, D is TRBD2 (5 bases). This CDR3 is 16 amino acids long. V dropped 1 base and J dropped 4 bases, with 13 bases sitting between them. CDR1 is SGHAT, CDR2 FQNNGV, per germline. The CDR3 region is CASSLGAGGFTGELFF. In DNA, the CDR3 is TGTGCCAGCAGCTTAGGGGCGGGTGGGTTCACCGGGGAGCTGTTTTTT.

The sample holds a few counts of this clone. The chain couples TRBV6-5 to TRBJ1-2; tentative D call: TRBD1 (6 bases). The length of the CDR3 is 14 residues. CDR1 MNHEY and CDR2 SVGAGI come from the germline V gene. V gave up 6 bases and J gave up 4 bases, with 15 bases separating them. The CDR3 DNA is TGTGCCAGCAGCCCGGACGGGACACCCTATGGCTACACCTTC. Translated, it gives CASSPDGTPYGYTF.

This clone was found once. The CDR3, as DNA: TGTGCCAGCCCGACTAGCGGGACGTACAATGAGCAGTTCTTC. Amino acids: CASPTSGTYNEQFF. This sequence joins TRBV18 and TRBJ2-1; 11 positions agree with TRBD2. The germline CDR1 and CDR2 sequences are KGHSH and LQKENI. V lost 8 bases to trimming and J lost 4 bases; unmatched junction nucleotides: 4. This CDR3 region has 14 residues.

This chain links TRBV5-4 with TRBJ2-1; 7 nucleotides line up with TRBD2. The CDR3 runs to 14 residues. With 0 bases clipped from V and 8 bases from J, the junction kept 5 bases outside the gene matches. Germline loops: CDR1 SGHNT, CDR2 YYREEE (reference sequence). The CDR3 spells CASSLGAGVDEQFF. DNA for the CDR3: TGTGCCAGCAGCTTGGGGGCGGGAGTCGATGAGCAGTTCTTC.

The rearrangement links TRBV19 to TRBJ2-1, with 7 bases lining up with TRBD2. CDR3 length equals 12 residues. J lost 10 bases, V lost 9 bases, and 9 bases had no gene match. Germline-derived CDR1 and CDR2 are LNHDA and SQIVND (reference sequence). DNA of the CDR3: TGTGCCAGCAGGGACTACAGTTCAGAGCAGTTCTTC. This translates into CASRDYSSEQFF.

This chain joins TRBV5-4 and TRBJ2-3, with TRBD2 identical over 9 bases. Germline CDR1 SGHNT, CDR2 YYREEE (reference sequence). CDR3 length: 14 residues. After removal of 4 bases from V and 4 bases from J, the junction contained 4 bases not matched to a gene. CDR3 nucleotide sequence: TGTGCCAGCAGCGGGGGACTAGCCGCAGATACGCAGTATTTT. As protein: CASSGGLAADTQYF.

The rearrangement links TRBV18 to TRBJ2-7; tentative D call: TRBD2 (5 bases). The length of the CDR3 is 13 residues. V was cut by 5 bases and J by 7 bases, with 15 bases left in between. Germline V gene sequence: CDR1 KGHSH, CDR2 LQKENI. The CDR3 DNA follows: TGTGCCAGCTCAGTTATGGCGGAGGATGAGCAGTACTTC. This sequence encodes CASSVMAEDEQYF.

This clone was observed a few times. CDR3 loop: CASSQGYGDTDTQYF. In nucleotides, the CDR3 is TGCGCCAGCAGCCAAGGGTACGGGGACACAGATACGCAGTATTTT. The chain has TRBV4-1 and TRBJ2-3; tentatively, D is TRBD2 (5 bases). V gave up 1 base and J gave up 2 bases, with 10 bases separating them. Germline lookup yields CDR1 MGHRA and CDR2 YSYEKL. This CDR3 region has 15 residues.

The V call is TRBV6-6, the J call TRBJ2-1; D perhaps matches TRBD2 (6 bases). The CDR3 extends over 14 amino acids. Germline V gene lookup returns CDR1 MNHNY and CDR2 SVGAGI (reference sequence). V lost 8 bases, J lost 6 bases, and 17 bases lay in between. The CDR3 DNA follows: TGTGCCAGCCGGCGGGACTCCAATCTCAATGAGCAGTTCTTC. As protein: CASRRDSNLNEQFF.

This chain connects TRBV27 to TRBJ2-7, with D perhaps matching TRBD2 (6 bases). Germline-derived CDR1 and CDR2 are MNHEY and SMNVEV (reference sequence). Trimming took 3 bases from V and 0 from J, leaving 9 bases between them. This CDR3 is built from 14 residues. The CDR3 spells CASSLVGSSYEQYF. In DNA form, the CDR3 reads TGTGCCAGCAGTTTGGTCGGGAGCTCCTACGAGCAGTACTTC.

The chain links TRBV5-5 to TRBJ2-1; tentatively, D is TRBD1 (5 bases). The V gene's germline CDR1 is SGHKS and CDR2 YYEKEE (reference sequence). V was clipped by 1 base and J by 4 bases, with 12 bases between them. The CDR3 totals 15 residues. The CDR3 nucleotides are TGTGCCAGCAGCTTGTCCCCGGACACGTACAATGAGCAGTTCTTC. This codes for CASSLSPDTYNEQFF.

A single count supports this clone. The V and J genes are TRBV27 and TRBJ1-3; tentatively, D is TRBD1 (5 bases). The CDR3 extends over 14 amino acids. Germline-derived CDR1 and CDR2 are MNHEY and SMNVEV (reference sequence). Trimming stripped 5 bases from V and 4 bases from J, with 12 bases between. This CDR3 reads CASSHYSGGNTIYF. CDR3 sequence (DNA): TGTGCCAGCAGTCATTACTCAGGGGGAAACACCATATATTTT.

The V and J genes are TRBV7-9 and TRBJ2-3; 14 positions agree with TRBD2. The CDR3 sequence is 16 residues long. The V and J ends lost 5 bases and 2 bases, in that order; junction bases with no gene match: 3. CDR1 is SEHNR, CDR2 FQNEAQ, per germline (reference sequence). CDR3 nucleotides: TGTGCCAGCAGCGAGGGACTAGCGGGAGACACAGATACGCAGTATTTT. It specifies CASSEGLAGDTDTQYF.

The rearrangement joins TRBV18 to TRBJ1-4; 7 bases align to TRBD1. This CDR3 has 17 residues. With V trimmed by 1 base and J by 12 bases, 17 bases remained unmatched. Germline V lookup: CDR1 KGHSH, CDR2 LQKENI. Here the CDR3 DNA reads TGTGCCAGCTCACCACAAAGGGTGAGACAGGGAAGGGAGGAACTGTTTTTT. As protein: CASSPQRVRQGREELFF.

This clone was counted a single time. The V gene is TRBV6-6, the J gene TRBJ2-7; D possibly corresponds to TRBD1 (5 bases). Germline CDR1 reads MNHNY; CDR2 reads SVGAGI (reference sequence). Trimming pared 8 bases from V and 2 bases from J, leaving 13 bases between. The CDR3 is 13 residues long. The DNA for the CDR3 is TGTGCCAGCCAGACGACAGTTACCTACGAGCAGTACTTC. Its translation is CASQTTVTYEQYF.

J is TRBJ2-3 and V is TRBV2; TRBD2 agrees at 7 bases. The CDR3 covers 16 residues. Trimming took 4 bases from V and 1 from J; bases not matched to a gene: 8. Germline V gene sequence: CDR1 SNHLY, CDR2 FYNNEI. Here the CDR3 reads CASSGWAGAGTDTQYF. The CDR3 DNA reads as TGTGCCAGCAGTGGCTGGGCGGGAGCTGGCACAGATACGCAGTATTTT.

The chain has TRBV14 and TRBJ2-4, with D unresolved. Germline V gene lookup returns CDR1 SGHDN and CDR2 FVKESK. CDR3 length equals 16 residues. Trimming left V 2 bases short and J 0 bases short, with 11 bases between. The CDR3 bases are TGTGCCAGCAGCCAATACTATCTAATAGCCAAAAACATTCAGTACTTC. Protein sequence: CASSQYYLIAKNIQYF. Based on the CDR3 plus reference TRBV14 and TRBJ2-4, the full variable domain is EAGVTQFPSHSVIEKGQTVTLRCDPISGHDNLYWYRRVMGKEIKFLLHFVKESKQDESGMPNNRFLAERTGGTYSTLKVQPAELEDSGVYFCASSQYYLIAKNIQYFGAGTRLSVL.

V usage is TRBV6-1 and J usage is TRBJ2-1, with TRBD2 identical over 10 bases. With 3 bases clipped from V and 5 bases from J, the junction kept 7 bases outside the gene matches. CDR1 and CDR2 (germline): MNHNS, SASEGT. This CDR3 is 16 amino acids long. CDR3 nucleotide sequence: TGTGCCAGCAGTGATCTTAGCGGGAGGTACCACAATGAGCAGTTCTTC. This encodes CASSDLSGRYHNEQFF.

The chain has TRBV11-2 and TRBJ1-5, with D possibly matching TRBD1 (6 bases). The V end lost 6 bases, the J end lost 3 bases, and 15 bases lay between the germline ends. In germline, CDR1 is SGHAT, CDR2 FQNNGV. The CDR3 loop spans 15 amino acids. CDR3 amino acids: CASSPASGVNQPQHF. In DNA form, the CDR3 reads TGTGCCAGCAGTCCGGCCTCAGGGGTCAATCAGCCCCAGCATTTT. Full variable domain (missing parts from reference TRBV11-2 and TRBJ1-5): EAGVAQSPRYKIIEKRQSVAFWCNPISGHATLYWYQQILGQGPKLLIQFQNNGVVDDSQLPKDRFSAERLKGVDSTLKIQPAKLEDSAVYLCASSPASGVNQPQHFGDGTRLSIL.